This record looks at one TCR beta chain sequence and its context. What it recognizes is unknown. A universal primer site and UMIs were added as TCR cDNA was made by 5'RACE template switching. Each CDR3 protein gets one entry after TCRdb re-called the 5' RACE reads with MiXCR. The profile covers around 610,000 distinct CDR3 sequences, with roughly 13% appearing a single time and 11% to 15% taken by the ten largest. J gave up 5 bases and V 2 bases, and 4 bases lay outside the gene matches. The germline CDR1 and CDR2 sequences are SGHNT and YYREEE (reference sequence). The CDR3 spans 14 residues. The data stem from a study of T cells after yellow fever vaccination. At the level of the study: SMART-Seq v4 Ultra Low Input prepared libraries from low-cell fractions. Points from the study as a whole: When the response was secondary, it was weaker but reached its peak faster, day 5 versus 15. After the booster, approximately 96% of CD4 and 75% to 90% of CD8 primary-response clones were re-detected.

The source is a young man who received the YFV17D yellow fever vaccine. The rearrangement joins TRBV5-4 to TRBJ1-1; 9 bases line up with TRBD1. The material sequenced was PBMCs, taken on the day of the yellow fever booster vaccination. CDR3 coding DNA: TGTGCCAGCAGCTTTACAGGGGGCTGGACTGAAGCTTTCTTT. The encoded protein is CASSFTGGWTEAFF.